This T cell receptor beta chain was profiled in a study of T cell responses to AZD1222 COVID-19 vaccine. A word on this clone: The antigen remains undetermined.

Trimming removed 2 bases at V and 4 bases at J, with 17 bases between. CDR3 length: 16 residues. Looked up from germline, CDR1 is LGHDT and CDR2 is YNNKEL (reference sequence). TCRdb's table, derived via immunoSEQ multiplex PCR, lists solely in-frame clones and lacks some. The sample consists of over 100,000 clones, approximately 90% of them appearing once. General study points: Once two AZD1222 doses were given, Spike-specific TCR breadth and depth went up.

The sample here was peripheral blood, taken on day 0 of AZD1222 vaccination. This receptor was identified in an adult in good health. The rearrangement links TRBV3-1 (or the pseudogene TRBV3-2) to TRBJ1-2; tentatively, D is TRBD1 (5 bases). CDR3 nucleotide sequence: TGTGCCAGCAGCCAACAACCGGGACGGGCTCTCTATGGCTACACCTTC. The encoded protein is CASSQQPGRALYGYTF.